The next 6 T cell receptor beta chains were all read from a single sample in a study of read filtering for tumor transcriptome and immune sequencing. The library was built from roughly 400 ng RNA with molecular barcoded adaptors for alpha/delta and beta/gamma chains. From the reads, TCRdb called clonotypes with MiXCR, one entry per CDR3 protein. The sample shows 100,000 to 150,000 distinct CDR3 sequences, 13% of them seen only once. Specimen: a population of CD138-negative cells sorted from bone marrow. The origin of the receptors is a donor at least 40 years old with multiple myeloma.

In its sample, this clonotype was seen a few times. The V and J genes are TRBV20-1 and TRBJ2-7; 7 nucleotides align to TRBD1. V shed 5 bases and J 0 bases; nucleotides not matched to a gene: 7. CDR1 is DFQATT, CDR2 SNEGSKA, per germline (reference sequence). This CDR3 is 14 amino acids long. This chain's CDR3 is CSAGNGTVSYEQYF. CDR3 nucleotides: TGCAGTGCTGGTAACGGGACAGTCTCCTACGAGCAGTACTTC.

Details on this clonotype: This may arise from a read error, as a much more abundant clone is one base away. Here the CDR3 reads CASSLDPPATQYF. DNA of the CDR3: TGTGCCAGCAGCTTAGATCCGCCAGCTACGCAGTATTTT. V and J are TRBV7-2 and TRBJ2-3; D is unresolved. The CDR3 consists of 13 residues. The V end was cut by 1 base, the J end by 8 bases, with 10 bases between. Germline CDR1 reads SGHTA; CDR2 reads FQGNSA.

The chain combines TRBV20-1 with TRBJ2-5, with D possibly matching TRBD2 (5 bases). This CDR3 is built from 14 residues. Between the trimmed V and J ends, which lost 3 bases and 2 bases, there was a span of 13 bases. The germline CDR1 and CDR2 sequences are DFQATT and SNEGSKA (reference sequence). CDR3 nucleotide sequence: TGCAGTGCTAGGAGGGCCTCCCTTCAAGAGACCCAGTACTTC. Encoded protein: CSARRASLQETQYF.

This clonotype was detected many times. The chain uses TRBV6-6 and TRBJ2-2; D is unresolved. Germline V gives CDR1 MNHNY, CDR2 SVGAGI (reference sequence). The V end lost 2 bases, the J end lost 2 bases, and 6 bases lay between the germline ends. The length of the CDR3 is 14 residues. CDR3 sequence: CASSYDGNTGELFF. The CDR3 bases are TGTGCCAGCAGTTACGACGGAAACACCGGGGAGCTGTTTTTT.

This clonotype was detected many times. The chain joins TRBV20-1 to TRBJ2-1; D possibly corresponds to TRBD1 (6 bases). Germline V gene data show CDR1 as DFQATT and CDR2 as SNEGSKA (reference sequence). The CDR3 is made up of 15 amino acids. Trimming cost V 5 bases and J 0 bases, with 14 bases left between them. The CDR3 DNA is TGCAGTGCTCGGACAGACACGAGCTCCTACAATGAGCAGTTCTTC. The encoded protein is CSARTDTSSYNEQFF.

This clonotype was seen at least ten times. The CDR3 sequence is CASSVYTGTSGSSYNEQFF. The DNA of the CDR3 is TGTGCCAGTAGTGTTTATACCGGGACTAGCGGGAGCTCCTACAATGAGCAGTTCTTC. The chain links TRBV19 to TRBJ2-1, with 14 bases fitting TRBD2. Germline V gene sequence: CDR1 LNHDA, CDR2 SQIVND (reference sequence). The CDR3 consists of 19 residues. V shed 5 bases, J shed 0 bases, and the junction held 9 bases outside the gene matches.